Here is one T cell receptor beta chain with its context. The antigen remains undetermined. The V and J ends lost 2 bases and 11 bases, in that order; junction bases with no gene match: 9. The V gene's germline CDR1 is ENHRY and CDR2 SYGVKD. The CDR3 extends over 14 amino acids. This specimen comes from a study of identical twins. With template switching, a universal primer site was added, and the cDNA carried unique molecular identifiers. TCRdb reprocessed the 5' RACE reads with MiXCR, giving one entry per CDR3 protein. This table holds about 250,000 distinct CDR3 sequences, 7.5% found once. Whole-study findings and limits: Fewer insertions were carried by abundant cord blood beta clonotypes, but none was seen in memory repertoires. Within beta out-of-frame sequences, the excess sharing observed between twins was weaker.

In addition, the sample was reused for a study of yellow fever vaccine responses in identical twins.

This clonotype was sampled from a woman between 18 and 29 years old in good health. This chain connects TRBV10-3 to TRBJ2-7, with TRBD2 matching over 10 bases. Sequenced sample: CD8+ T cells sorted from blood. CDR3 coding DNA: TGTGCCATCAGTGAGGTGGTAGCGGGAGGCCTAAAGTACTTC. Its protein is CAISEVVAGGLKYF.